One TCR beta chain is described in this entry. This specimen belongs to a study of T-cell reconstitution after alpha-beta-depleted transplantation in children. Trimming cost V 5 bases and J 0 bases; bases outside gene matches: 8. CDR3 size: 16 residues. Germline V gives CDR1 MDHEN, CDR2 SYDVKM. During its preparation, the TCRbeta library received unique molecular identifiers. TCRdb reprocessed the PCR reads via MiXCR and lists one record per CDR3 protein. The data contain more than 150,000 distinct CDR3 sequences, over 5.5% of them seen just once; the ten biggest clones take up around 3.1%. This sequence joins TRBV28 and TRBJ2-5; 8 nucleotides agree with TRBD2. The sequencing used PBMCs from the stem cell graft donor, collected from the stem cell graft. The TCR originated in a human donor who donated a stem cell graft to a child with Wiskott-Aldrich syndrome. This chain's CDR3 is CASSPLAGRNQETQYF. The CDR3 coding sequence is TGTGCCAGCAGTCCTTTAGCGGGGAGGAACCAAGAGACCCAGTACTTC.